The rows below give T cell receptor beta chains drawn from one sample of a study of blood T cell repertoires in COVID-19. Method: immunoSEQ multiplex PCR; TCRdb's copy keeps in-frame clones and lacks some. Of about 120,000 clones in the sample, roughly 80% were seen once. Sequenced: peripheral blood. Receptor source: a man over 45 with acute or convalescent COVID-19. Both conserved end residues are part of each CDR3. Fields, in order: D gene, V gene, J gene, clone size, CDR3 DNA, CDR3 protein. A D gene is named only where the DNA matches it firmly. A row's size may be missing; if present it is once, few, many or a size class.

d_call: TRBD1
v_call: TRBV30
j_call: TRBJ1-4
clone_size: -
cdr3_nt: TGTGCCTGGAGGAGGGGGCTAGTTGCCGAAAAACTGTTTTTT
cdr3_aa: CAWRRGLVAEKLFF

d_call: -
v_call: TRBV6-5
j_call: TRBJ1-1
clone_size: -
cdr3_nt: TGTACCAGCAGACCGGTCACTGAAGCTTTCTTT
cdr3_aa: CTSRPVTEAFF

d_call: TRBD1
v_call: TRBV12-5
j_call: TRBJ1-1
clone_size: once
cdr3_nt: TGTGCTAGTGGTTTGGTGGGACAGGGAGAGATGAACACTGAAGCTTTCTTT
cdr3_aa: CASGLVGQGEMNTEAFF

d_call: -
v_call: TRBV10-3
j_call: TRBJ2-3
clone_size: -
cdr3_nt: TGTGCTTCCAGCCAGACAGAATTAACAGATACGCAGTATTTT
cdr3_aa: CASSQTELTDTQYF

d_call: -
v_call: TRBV12-3/TRBV12-4
j_call: TRBJ1-2
clone_size: once
cdr3_nt: TGTGCCAGCAGTTTCGGACTGGCCTATGGCTACACCTTC
cdr3_aa: CASSFGLAYGYTF

d_call: -
v_call: TRBV6-2/TRBV6-3
j_call: TRBJ1-1
clone_size: -
cdr3_nt: TGTGCCAGCAGTTACCCTGCCTCGGCCGGGTATAAGAACACTGAAGCTTTCTTT
cdr3_aa: CASSYPASAGYKNTEAFF

d_call: TRBD1
v_call: TRBV5-6
j_call: TRBJ2-5
clone_size: -
cdr3_nt: TGTGCCAGCAGCATCGGGACAGGGGGCGCGGAGACCCAGTACTTC
cdr3_aa: CASSIGTGGAETQYF

d_call: -
v_call: TRBV6-1
j_call: TRBJ1-2
clone_size: -
cdr3_nt: TGTGCCAGCAGTGAGCCAGGATTATGGCTTGGCTACACCTTC
cdr3_aa: CASSEPGLWLGYTF

d_call: TRBD1
v_call: TRBV19
j_call: TRBJ1-2
clone_size: -
cdr3_nt: TGTGCCAGTAGTATGGGGACAGGGATTCGCTACACCTTC
cdr3_aa: CASSMGTGIRYTF

d_call: -
v_call: TRBV9
j_call: TRBJ2-1
clone_size: -
cdr3_nt: TGTGCCAGCAGCACGACTAGTACGGTCTACAATGAGCAGTTCTTC
cdr3_aa: CASSTTSTVYNEQFF

d_call: -
v_call: TRBV11-3
j_call: TRBJ2-1
clone_size: -
cdr3_nt: TGTGCCAGCAGCCCCCGGGCCAAGGGGCGCAATGAGCAGTTCTTC
cdr3_aa: CASSPRAKGRNEQFF

d_call: TRBD2
v_call: TRBV27
j_call: TRBJ2-1
clone_size: -
cdr3_nt: TGTGCCAGCAGCCTGCGGGGGGTTGAGCAGTTCTTC
cdr3_aa: CASSLRGVEQFF

d_call: -
v_call: TRBV12-3/TRBV12-4
j_call: TRBJ2-5
clone_size: -
cdr3_nt: TGTGCCAGCAGACAGGGTCCGCAAGAGACCCAGTACTTC
cdr3_aa: CASRQGPQETQYF

d_call: -
v_call: TRBV10-1
j_call: TRBJ2-2
clone_size: -
cdr3_nt: TGCGCCAGCAGTGAGACTAGCGGGGAGCTGTTTTTT
cdr3_aa: CASSETSGELFF

d_call: TRBD2
v_call: TRBV27
j_call: TRBJ2-7
clone_size: -
cdr3_nt: TGTGCCAGCAGCCAGCGGGGGGGGGTTTCCTACGAGCAGTACTTC
cdr3_aa: CASSQRGGVSYEQYF

d_call: TRBD1
v_call: TRBV7-8
j_call: TRBJ2-5
clone_size: once
cdr3_nt: TGTGCCAGCAGCACATACAGGGGGCTTGGTCAAGAGACCCAGTACTTC
cdr3_aa: CASSTYRGLGQETQYF

d_call: TRBD1
v_call: TRBV4-1
j_call: TRBJ2-4
clone_size: -
cdr3_nt: TGCGCCAGCAGCCAAGATTCTAGTCGGACAGGGTATGGCAAAAACATTCAGTACTTC
cdr3_aa: CASSQDSSRTGYGKNIQYF

d_call: TRBD2
v_call: TRBV7-6
j_call: TRBJ2-5
clone_size: -
cdr3_nt: TGTGCCAGCAGCTTGGGAGCGGGGGGGCCGAGGGAGACCCAGTACTTC
cdr3_aa: CASSLGAGGPRETQYF

d_call: -
v_call: TRBV27
j_call: TRBJ1-2
clone_size: -
cdr3_nt: TGTGCCAGCAGTTTAATCCCAGGGGCGAACTATGGCTACACCTTC
cdr3_aa: CASSLIPGANYGYTF

d_call: -
v_call: TRBV6-5
j_call: TRBJ2-1
clone_size: many
cdr3_nt: TGTGCCAGCGGCCTAAACTACTACAATGAGCAGTTCTTC
cdr3_aa: CASGLNYYNEQFF

d_call: -
v_call: TRBV21-1
j_call: TRBJ2-7
clone_size: -
cdr3_nt: TGTGCCAGCAGCAAAGGACCGGGGCCTACCCGGACTAGCGGGAGATTTGGGCAGTACTTC
cdr3_aa: CASSKGPGPTRTSGRFGQYF

d_call: TRBD2
v_call: TRBV19
j_call: TRBJ2-2
clone_size: -
cdr3_nt: TGTGCCAGTAGTATCCCCGGACTAGCGGCTAGCACCGGGGAGCTGTTTTTT
cdr3_aa: CASSIPGLAASTGELFF

d_call: -
v_call: TRBV19
j_call: TRBJ2-1
clone_size: -
cdr3_nt: TGTGCCAGTAGTATCGCGACTAGTCTCCTCTCCTACAATGAGCAGTTCTTC
cdr3_aa: CASSIATSLLSYNEQFF

d_call: -
v_call: TRBV2
j_call: TRBJ1-1
clone_size: -
cdr3_nt: TGTGCCAGCAGTGAAATTATGAACACTGAAGCTTTCTTT
cdr3_aa: CASSEIMNTEAFF

d_call: -
v_call: TRBV6-5
j_call: TRBJ1-2
clone_size: -
cdr3_nt: TGTGCCAGCAGTTACGTACAGGAGGGCTATGGCTACACCTTC
cdr3_aa: CASSYVQEGYGYTF